Below, 11 T cell receptor beta chains from the same sample are listed, as sequenced in a study of response to subunit inactivated influenza vaccine. One entry per CDR3 protein, called by TCRdb with MiXCR from the RT-PCR reads. Here the sample spans fewer than 650,000 distinct CDR3 sequences, 10% to 15% being singletons. The sample consisted of PBMCs from blood, taken roughly 48 days after vaccination. The receptor source for this set is a man aged 45-65 years who received an inactivated influenza vaccine.

This clonotype was counted between two and nine times. This chain connects TRBV5-1 to TRBJ2-1; no clear D gene. Germline-derived CDR1 and CDR2 are SGHRS and YFSETQ. This CDR3 has 15 amino acids. V lost 1 base to trimming and J lost 7 bases, with 15 bases between them. The CDR3: CASSLRLGSGNEQFF. Here the CDR3 DNA reads TGCGCCAGCAGCTTGAGATTGGGATCTGGAAATGAGCAGTTCTTC.

This chain links TRBV20-1 with TRBJ2-1; perhaps TRBD1 as D (5 bases). Trimming left V 4 bases short and J 0 bases short, with 13 bases between. Germline V gene data show CDR1 as DFQATT and CDR2 as SNEGSKA (reference sequence). The CDR3 sequence is 15 residues long. The CDR3 DNA follows: TGCAGTGCTACCTGGGGCCGTAGCTCCTACAATGAGCAGTTCTTC. Translated, it gives CSATWGRSSYNEQFF.

Ten or more counts support this clonotype. The chain joins TRBV29-1 to TRBJ1-3; TRBD1 aligns across 7 bases. The CDR3 contains 13 residues. CDR1 and CDR2 (germline): SQVTM, ANQGSEA. V shed 3 bases, J shed 4 bases, and the junction held 3 bases outside the gene matches. The CDR3 protein is CSVDDRAGNTIYF. CDR3 nucleotide sequence: TGCAGCGTTGATGACAGGGCAGGAAACACCATATATTTT.

The rearrangement uses TRBV6-2 or TRBV6-3 and TRBJ2-6; D unclear. V was pared by 2 bases and J by 4 bases, with 15 bases between. The CDR3 runs 17 residues. Per germline, CDR1 MNHEY and CDR2 SVGEGT. The CDR3 region is CASSYPTELGGANVLTF. For the CDR3, the DNA is TGTGCCAGCAGTTACCCGACTGAGTTAGGCGGGGCCAACGTCCTGACTTTC.

This clonotype came up a few times. The chain employs TRBV5-1 and TRBJ2-1; either TRBD1 or TRBD2 may supply D (5 bases each). This CDR3 spans 15 amino acids. The V end was cut by 5 bases, the J end by 9 bases, with 21 bases between. From germline, CDR1 is SGHRS and CDR2 YFSETQ. The chain's CDR3 is CASRAGSADGGEQFF. For the CDR3, the DNA is TGCGCCAGCAGGGCCGGGTCAGCGGATGGGGGTGAGCAGTTCTTC.

This clonotype showed up just a few times. The chain combines TRBV5-1 with TRBJ2-3; D perhaps matches TRBD1 (7 bases). CDR3 length: 16 amino acids. Germline values: CDR1 SGHRS, CDR2 YFSETQ. V gave up 1 base and J gave up 5 bases, with 17 bases separating them. DNA of the CDR3: TGCGCCAGCAGCTTGACCGCGGGACAGCAAGGAGATACGCAGTATTTT. It yields the protein CASSLTAGQQGDTQYF.

This clonotype was observed at least ten times. The chain joins TRBV6-6 to TRBJ2-3; D gene uncertain. V was trimmed by 7 bases and J by 6 bases, leaving 14 bases between them. CDR1 MNHNY and CDR2 SVGAGI come from the germline V gene (reference sequence). The CDR3 consists of 13 residues. This CDR3 is CASTQNTFDTQYF. The CDR3 region has the DNA TGTGCCAGCACCCAAAATACCTTTGATACGCAGTATTTT.

The chain uses TRBV7-9 and TRBJ1-2; 7 bases line up with TRBD1. V was pared by 9 bases and J by 5 bases, with 15 bases of the junction left unmatched. CDR1 and CDR2 from the germline V gene are SEHNR and FQNEAQ (reference sequence). CDR3 size: 15 residues. CDR3 residues: CASLILGDSTYGYTF. CDR3 sequence (DNA): TGTGCCAGTTTGATTTTAGGGGACAGCACTTATGGCTACACCTTC.

The chain combines TRBV5-5 with TRBJ2-7, with 7 nucleotides matching TRBD1. This CDR3 has 15 residues. V lost 4 bases and J lost 2; bases outside the gene matches: 9. Germline lookup yields CDR1 SGHKS and CDR2 YYEKEE (reference sequence). Here the CDR3 reads CASSDLPGQAYEQYF. CDR3 bases: TGTGCCAGCAGCGACCTACCCGGACAGGCCTACGAGCAGTACTTC.

This clonotype came up a few times. The rearrangement joins TRBV4-3 to TRBJ2-3; TRBD2 might be the D (7 bases). The germline V gene encodes CDR1 LGHNA and CDR2 YSLEER. Trimming took 3 bases from V and 5 from J, leaving 15 bases between them. The CDR3 is 15 amino acids. The CDR3 DNA reads TGCGCCAGCAGCCATACGGGGGGCAGGGGAGATACGCAGTATTTT. Encoded protein: CASSHTGGRGDTQYF.

The CDR3 nucleotides are TGCGCCAGCAGCCAAGGCCTGGGTGGTAGCTCCTACGAGCAGTACTTC. Encoded protein: CASSQGLGGSSYEQYF. The V call is TRBV4-3, the J call TRBJ2-7, with unresolved D. CDR1 and CDR2 (germline): LGHNA, YSLEER. The germline V and J ends were trimmed by 1 base and 0 bases, with 13 bases remaining between them. The CDR3 totals 16 residues.